The sequence of this T cell receptor beta chain was determined in a study of Graves' ophthalmopathy and Graves' hyperthyroidism. This clonotype has only a few counts. The study amplified TCR beta CDR3 regions using RNA transcripts. HTBI primers were used in a first-round RT-PCR, which preceded a second-round multiplex PCR. MiXCR was run by TCRdb on the multiplex PCR reads, yielding one entry per CDR3 protein. The data hold over 500,000 distinct CDR3 sequences, with approximately 22% observed a single time. This CDR3 comprises 13 residues. In germline, CDR1 is GTSNPN, CDR2 SVGIG (reference sequence). Trimming took 0 bases from V and 4 from J, leaving 10 bases between them.

Sequencing used peripheral blood. This TCR came from a woman in her late teens or twenties with stable Graves' hyperthyroidism. Some clones in this sample may be carry-over from other donors' samples. This chain connects TRBV30 to TRBJ2-7, with D possibly matching TRBD1 (7 bases). CDR3 in DNA: TGTGCCTGGAGTGTGACAGGGAGGTACGAGCAGTACTTC. Protein sequence: CAWSVTGRYEQYF.